This entry lists 11 T cell receptor beta chains sequenced from one sample in a study of vaccination effects on CD4 cells after COVID-19. Antigen-specific CD4+ T cells were expanded with viral peptide pools in the ViraFEST assay before sequencing. Isolation of CD4+ T cells took place after 10 days of culture. Two-dose BNT162b2 or mRNA-1273 vaccination was given to participants. Here immunoSEQ multiplex PCR was the method, and the copy in TCRdb shows in-frame clones only, minus some. The sample lists around 65,000 clones; around 78% were seen once. For these receptors, no antigen is known. The sequencing here drew on CD4+ T cells from PBMCs cultured with HCoV-229E spike peptides, taken after COVID-19 vaccination. The receptors were sampled from a human donor who received a COVID-19 vaccine.

The V and J genes are TRBV7-2 and TRBJ1-4; tentatively, D is TRBD1 (5 bases). Per germline, CDR1 SGHTA and CDR2 FQGNSA. The CDR3 is 14 residues long. V was clipped by 5 bases and J by 7 bases, with 14 bases between them. The CDR3 region is CASSRGGSSEKLFF. As DNA, the CDR3 is TGTGCCAGCAGCCGGGGGGGGTCGAGTGAAAAACTGTTTTTT. The whole variable domain, remainder taken from reference TRBV7-2 and TRBJ1-4, is GAGVSQSPSNKVTEKGKDVELRCDPISGHTALYWYRQSLGQGLEFLIYFQGNSAPDKSGLPSDRFSAERTGGSVSTLTIQRTQQEDSAVYLCASSRGGSSEKLFFGSGTQLSVL.

The V call is TRBV4-3, the J call TRBJ2-4; either TRBD1 or TRBD2 may fit D (5 bases each). The CDR3 has 17 amino acids. The V gene lost 1 base and the J gene lost 3 bases, with 16 bases spanning the gap. Germline values: CDR1 LGHNA, CDR2 YSLEER. The CDR3 sequence: CASSQVLGDGVKNIQYF. Here the CDR3 DNA reads TGCGCCAGCAGCCAAGTACTAGGGGATGGCGTCAAAAACATTCAGTACTTC.

The V and J genes are TRBV15 and TRBJ2-7; the D gene is possibly TRBD2 (6 bases). This CDR3 region has 13 residues. In germline, CDR1 is LNHNV, CDR2 YYDKDF (reference sequence). Between the trimmed V and J ends, which lost 4 bases and 5 bases, there was a span of 12 bases. CDR3 nucleotide sequence: TGTGCCACCAGCACAGCGCTAGCGCACGAGCAGTACGTC. Its protein is CATSTALAHEQYV.

This chain uses TRBV12-3 or TRBV12-4 with TRBJ1-2; unclear D gene. The CDR3 totals 13 residues. V lost 3 bases, J lost 3 bases, and 8 bases lay in between. The CDR3 DNA follows: TGTGCCAGCAGTTTCCGGCAGGACTATGGCTACACCTTC. Residues: CASSFRQDYGYTF.

CDR3 sequence (DNA): TGTGCCAGCAGGGAACAGGGAGGTCTTGGTATCACCTTC. As protein: CASREQGGLGITF. The J gene is TRBJ1-2, the V gene TRBV2; possibly TRBD1 for D (6 bases). The CDR3 runs to 13 residues. V was shortened by 6 bases and J by 13 bases, with 21 bases between the two germline ends. The V gene's germline CDR1 is SNHLY and CDR2 FYNNEI.

This chain connects TRBV30 to TRBJ2-5; D may correspond to TRBD1 or TRBD2 (5 bases each). Trimming cost V 2 bases and J 6 bases, with 10 bases left between them. Germline CDR1 reads GTSNPN; CDR2 reads SVGIG (reference sequence). The CDR3 extends over 12 amino acids. The CDR3 region has the DNA TGTGCCTGGAGTCGGCAGGGACAGACCCAGTACTTC. This encodes CAWSRQGQTQYF. Full variable domain (outside the CDR3, taken from reference TRBV30 and TRBJ2-5): SQTIHQWPATLVQPVGSPLSLECTVEGTSNPNLYWYRQAAGRGLQLLFYSVGIGQISSEVPQNLSASRPQDRQFILSSKKLLLSDSGFYLCAWSRQGQTQYFGPGTRLLVL.

The CDR3 loop is CASSRGSGNTIYF. In DNA, the CDR3 is TGTGCCAGCAGTCGAGGATCTGGAAACACCATATATTTT. The rearrangement joins TRBV6-5 to TRBJ1-3; D remains unclear. The CDR3 has 13 residues. Germline-derived CDR1 and CDR2 are MNHEY and SVGAGI. Trimming cost V 5 bases and J 1 base, with 6 bases left between them.

The rearrangement uses TRBV12-5 and TRBJ1-1; D possibly corresponds to TRBD1 (6 bases). The germline V and J ends were trimmed by 6 bases and 5 bases, with 19 bases remaining between them. The CDR3 has 15 amino acids. From germline, CDR1 is LGHNT and CDR2 FRNRAP. CDR3 in DNA: TGTGCTAGTGGATACCCACAGGGCTTAGGGACTGAAGCTTTCTTT. It yields the protein CASGYPQGLGTEAFF.

This rearrangement joins TRBV6-5 to TRBJ2-1; 7 bases match TRBD1. There are 14 residues in the CDR3. Germline trimming cut 6 bases from V and 6 bases from J; bases unmatched to any gene: 8. From germline, CDR1 is MNHEY and CDR2 SVGAGI. CDR3 sequence: CASSKSTGFNEQFF. The CDR3 region has the DNA TGTGCCAGCAGCAAGTCGACAGGGTTCAATGAGCAGTTCTTC.

The chain recombines TRBV7-2 with TRBJ1-2; 7 nucleotides agree with TRBD1. V trimming: 5 bases; J trimming: 2 bases; junction bases outside the gene matches: 8. The CDR3 extends over 15 amino acids. Germline CDR1 reads SGHTA; CDR2 reads FQGNSA. DNA for the CDR3: TGTGCCAGCAGCCCAGAACCGACAGGGAACTATGGCTACACCTTC. It translates to CASSPEPTGNYGYTF.

The CDR3 nucleotides are TGTGCCAGCAGCTTAGGGACAGGGGGGGTATCAGAGACCCAGTACTTC. Protein product: CASSLGTGGVSETQYF. This sequence joins TRBV7-9 and TRBJ2-5, with 10 bases that match TRBD1. Germline CDR1 is SEHNR and CDR2 is FQNEAQ (reference sequence). The trim removed 1 base at V and 4 bases at J, leaving 6 bases unmatched. This CDR3 comprises 16 residues.